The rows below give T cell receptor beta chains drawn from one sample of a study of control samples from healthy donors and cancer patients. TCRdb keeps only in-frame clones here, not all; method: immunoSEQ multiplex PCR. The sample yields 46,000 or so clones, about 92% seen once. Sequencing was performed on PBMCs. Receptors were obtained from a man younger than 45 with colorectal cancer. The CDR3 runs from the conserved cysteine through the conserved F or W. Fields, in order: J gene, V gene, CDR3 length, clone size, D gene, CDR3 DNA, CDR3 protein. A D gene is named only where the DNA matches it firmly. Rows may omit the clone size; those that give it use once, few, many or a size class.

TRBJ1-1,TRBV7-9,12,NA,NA,TGTGCCAGCAGCTTAGGACAGTCTGAAGCTTTCTTT,CASSLGQSEAFF
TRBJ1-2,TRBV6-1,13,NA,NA,TGTGCCAGCAGTGACAGTCCCGGCTATGGCTACACCTTC,CASSDSPGYGYTF
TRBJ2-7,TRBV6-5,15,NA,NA,TGTGCCAGCAGCCAAGGGTTTATGAGGGTCGCCGAGCAGTACTTC,CASSQGFMRVAEQYF
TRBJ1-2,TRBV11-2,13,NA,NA,TGTGCCAGCAGCCCCGCGGGGGGCTATGGCTACACCTTC,CASSPAGGYGYTF
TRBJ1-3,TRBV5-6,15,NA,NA,TGTGCCAGCAGCTACGGACAGAACTCTGGAAACACCATATATTTT,CASSYGQNSGNTIYF
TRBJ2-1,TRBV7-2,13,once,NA,TGTGCCAGCAGCTTTTTCTCCTACAATGAGCAGTTCTTC,CASSFFSYNEQFF
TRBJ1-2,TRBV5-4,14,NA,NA,TGTGCCAGCAAGCCCAGGGGCCTAGGCTATGGCTACACCTTC,CASKPRGLGYGYTF
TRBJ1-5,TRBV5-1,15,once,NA,TGCGCCAGCAGCTCAATGGGCAGGGAGGGTCAGCCCCAGCATTTT,CASSSMGREGQPQHF
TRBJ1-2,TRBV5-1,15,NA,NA,TGCGCCAGCAGCTTGTCCGACCGGCGGCCCGATGGCTACACCTTC,CASSLSDRRPDGYTF
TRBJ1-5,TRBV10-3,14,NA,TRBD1,TGTGCCATCAGTCGGACAGGGGGCGGGCAGCCCCAGCATTTT,CAISRTGGGQPQHF
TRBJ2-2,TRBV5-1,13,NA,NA,TGCGCCAGCAGCTTGGCACCTGACGGGGAGCTGTTTTTT,CASSLAPDGELFF
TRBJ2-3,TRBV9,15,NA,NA,TGTGCCAGCAGCGTAGACCCGAGAGGCACAGATACGCAGTATTTT,CASSVDPRGTDTQYF
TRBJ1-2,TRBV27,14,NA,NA,TGTGCCAGCAGTTCCCGTACGGCAGTGGATGGCTACACCTTC,CASSSRTAVDGYTF
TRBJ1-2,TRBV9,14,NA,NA,TGTGCCAGCAGCCCAGAAGGGGGGGGGTATGGCTACACCTTC,CASSPEGGGYGYTF
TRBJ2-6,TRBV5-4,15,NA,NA,TGTGCCAGCAGCGTAGGGGAGGCTGGGGCCAACGTCCTGACTTTC,CASSVGEAGANVLTF
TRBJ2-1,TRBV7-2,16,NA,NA,TGTGCCAGCAGCTCCAGGACTCTTAGCTCCTACAATGAGCAGTTCTTC,CASSSRTLSSYNEQFF
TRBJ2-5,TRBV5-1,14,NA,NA,TGCGCCAGCAGCTTTGGGACCGTCCAAGAGACCCAGTACTTC,CASSFGTVQETQYF
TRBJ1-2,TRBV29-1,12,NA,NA,TGCAGCGTAGGCAGCCCCAGGGATGGCTACACCTTC,CSVGSPRDGYTF
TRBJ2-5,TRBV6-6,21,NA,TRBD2,TGTGCCAGCAGCCGTTTTATAATGACCGGGACTAGCGGGACCCCAAGAGAGACCCAGTACTTC,CASSRFIMTGTSGTPRETQYF
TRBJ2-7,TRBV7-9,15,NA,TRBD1,TGTGCCAGCAGCTCCACAGGGGTAGAGACCTACGAGCAGTACTTC,CASSSTGVETYEQYF
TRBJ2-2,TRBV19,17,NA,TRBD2,TGTGCCAGTAGTATAGATGCGGCGGGGGGAGGCTCCGGGGAGCTGTTTTTT,CASSIDAAGGGSGELFF
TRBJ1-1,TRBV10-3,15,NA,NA,TGTGCCGTCCGACGAGCGGGGGACCGGACCACTGAAGCTTTCTTT,CAVRRAGDRTTEAFF
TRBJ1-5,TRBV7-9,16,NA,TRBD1,TGTGCCAGCAGCCCAACAGGGGCAGGGGCCCAACAGCCCCAGCATTTT,CASSPTGAGAQQPQHF
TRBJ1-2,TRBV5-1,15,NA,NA,TGCGCCAGCAGCTTGGGACAAGGATCGGACTATGGCTACACCTTC,CASSLGQGSDYGYTF
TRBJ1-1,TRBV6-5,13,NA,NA,TGTGCCAGCAGTTATTTGGGGGGCACTGAAGCTTTCTTT,CASSYLGGTEAFF
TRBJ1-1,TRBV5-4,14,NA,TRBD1,TGTGCCAGCAGCTTTAGGGGGCTAAACACTGAAGCTTTCTTT,CASSFRGLNTEAFF
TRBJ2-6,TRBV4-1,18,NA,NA,TGCGCCAGCAGCCAAGATACAGGCCTCCACTCTGGGGCCAACGTCCTGACTTTC,CASSQDTGLHSGANVLTF
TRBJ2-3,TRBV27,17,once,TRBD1,TGTGCCAGCAGTTTATCCGCCGACAGGGGGGATGCAGATACGCAGTATTTT,CASSLSADRGDADTQYF
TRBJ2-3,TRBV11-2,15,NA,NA,TGTGCCAGCAGCTTATTAGGGGTCGGGACAGATACGCAGTATTTT,CASSLLGVGTDTQYF
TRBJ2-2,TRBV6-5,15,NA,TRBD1,TGTGCCAGCAGCAGACAGGGGTGGGACACCGGGGAGCTGTTTTTT,CASSRQGWDTGELFF
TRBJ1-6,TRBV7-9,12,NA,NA,TGTGCCAGCAGCTTAATTGATTCACCCCTCCACTTT,CASSLIDSPLHF
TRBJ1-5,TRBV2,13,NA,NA,TGTGCCAGCAAGGACCTTAGCAATCAGCCCCAGCATTTT,CASKDLSNQPQHF
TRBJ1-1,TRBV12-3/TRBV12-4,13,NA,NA,TGTGCCAGCAGCCCTTTAGGCCGGGCCAACCCCGTCTTT,CASSPLGRANPVF
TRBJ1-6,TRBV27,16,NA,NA,TGTGCCAGCAGCGTTCGGGGGGGAAGGTATAATTCACCCCTCCACTTT,CASSVRGGRYNSPLHF
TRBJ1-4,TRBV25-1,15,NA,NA,TGTGCCAGCAGCGAACAGGGACAAGGTCGTGAAAAACTGTTTTTT,CASSEQGQGREKLFF
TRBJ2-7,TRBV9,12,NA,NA,TGTGCCAGCAGCCGGGACGTTGGCGAGCAGTACTTC,CASSRDVGEQYF
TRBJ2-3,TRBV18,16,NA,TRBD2,TGTGCCAGCTCGCTCGTTAGCGGGCCCTTGCCAGATACGCAGTATTTT,CASSLVSGPLPDTQYF
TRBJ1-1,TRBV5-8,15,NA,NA,TGTGCCAGCAGCTTGGTCATCTGGGGGCCCACTGAAGCTTTCTTT,CASSLVIWGPTEAFF
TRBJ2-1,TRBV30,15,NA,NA,TGTGCCTGGAGTGCCCCCCGCCCCCTTGGGGGTGAGCAGTTCTTC,CAWSAPRPLGGEQFF
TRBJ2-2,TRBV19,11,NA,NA,TGTGCCAGTATCTACGCCGGGGAGCTGTTTTTT,CASIYAGELFF
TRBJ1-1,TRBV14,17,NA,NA,TGTGCCAGCAGCAAACGAGGTCAGTCAGGGACGAACACTGAAGCTTTCTTT,CASSKRGQSGTNTEAFF
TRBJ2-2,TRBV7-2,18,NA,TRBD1,TGTGCCAGCAGCCAGGGGTGGACAGGGGGCGTCCCGAACGGGGAGCTGTTTTTT,CASSQGWTGGVPNGELFF
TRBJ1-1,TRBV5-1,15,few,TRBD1,TGCGCCAGCAGCATGACAGGGGCGGTGGGCACTGAAGCTTTCTTT,CASSMTGAVGTEAFF
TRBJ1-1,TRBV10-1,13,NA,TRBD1,TGCGCCAGCAGTGAAGGGGGCCGCACTGAAGCTTTCTTT,CASSEGGRTEAFF
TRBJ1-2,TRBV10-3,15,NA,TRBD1,TGTGCCATCAGTGAGAAGTCGACAGGGGAGGGTGGCTACACCTTC,CAISEKSTGEGGYTF
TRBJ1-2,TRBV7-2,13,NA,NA,TGTGCCAGCAGCTTTTCGGACGGGGTAACTTACACCTTC,CASSFSDGVTYTF
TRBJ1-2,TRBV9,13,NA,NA,TGTGCCAGCAGCGAAAGGACGGGCTATGGCTACACCTTC,CASSERTGYGYTF
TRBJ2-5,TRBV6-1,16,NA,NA,TGTGCCAGCAGTGGGGATTCCGGGACGACCCTAGGGACCCAGTACTTC,CASSGDSGTTLGTQYF
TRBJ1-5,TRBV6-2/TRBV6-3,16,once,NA,TGTGCCAGCAGTTACTCGATCTATCAGGGGACTCAGCCCCAGCATTTT,CASSYSIYQGTQPQHF
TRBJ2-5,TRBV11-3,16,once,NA,TGTGCCAGCAGCCCAGTCACGGGGCGGGGCTCCGAGACCCAGTACTTC,CASSPVTGRGSETQYF
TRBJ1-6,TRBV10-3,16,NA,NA,TGTGCCATCAGTGAGTATAGTCCAGGGATCGATTCACCCCTCCACTTT,CAISEYSPGIDSPLHF
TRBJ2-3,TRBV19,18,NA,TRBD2,TGTGCCAGTAGTGACCGTAGCGGGGGTATGGGTAGCACAGATACGCAGTATTTT,CASSDRSGGMGSTDTQYF
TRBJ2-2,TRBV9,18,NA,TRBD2,TGTGCCAGCAGCGGCTTATACGCGGGGGGGCGGACCACCGGGGAGCTGTTTTTT,CASSGLYAGGRTTGELFF